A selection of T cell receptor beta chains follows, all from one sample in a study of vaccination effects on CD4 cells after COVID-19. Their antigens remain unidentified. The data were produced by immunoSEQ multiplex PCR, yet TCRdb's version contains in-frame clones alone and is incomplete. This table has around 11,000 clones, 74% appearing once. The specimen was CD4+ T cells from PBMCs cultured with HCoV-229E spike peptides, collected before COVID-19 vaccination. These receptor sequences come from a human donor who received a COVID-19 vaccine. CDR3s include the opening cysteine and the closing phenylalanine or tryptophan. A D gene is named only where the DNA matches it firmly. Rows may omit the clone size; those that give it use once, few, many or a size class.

TGCGCCAGCAGCTTGGGCCAAGAGACCCAGTACTTC,CASSLGQETQYF,few,.,TRBJ2-5,TRBV5-1
TGTGCCAGCAGCAGACAGGGGAGGAGTTCACCCCTCCACTTT,CASSRQGRSSPLHF,.,TRBD1,TRBJ1-6,TRBV7-2
TGTGCCAGCAGGGGGCCTCCCTATGGCTACACCTTC,CASRGPPYGYTF,.,.,TRBJ1-2,TRBV2
TGTGCCTGGAGACAGCTCTATGGCTACACCTTC,CAWRQLYGYTF,.,.,TRBJ1-2,TRBV30
TGCGCCAGCAGCTCGAGGGCTAGCGGCAATGAGCAGTTCTTC,CASSSRASGNEQFF,.,TRBD2,TRBJ2-1,TRBV5-1
TGTGCCAGTAGTATTCGGGGGGCGCCCACCGATAATCAGCCCCAGCATTTT,CASSIRGAPTDNQPQHF,.,.,TRBJ1-5,TRBV19
TGTGCCAGCAGTGAAGCGGGCAACAGGGCCCTCCACTTT,CASSEAGNRALHF,.,.,TRBJ1-6,TRBV2
TGTGCCAGCAGCCCATGGGGACGAGCAGATACGCAGTATTTT,CASSPWGRADTQYF,.,.,TRBJ2-3,TRBV3-1/TRBV3-2
TGTGCCAGTAAAGTAACTAGCGGGAGGTCAAGGCATGAGCAGTTCTTC,CASKVTSGRSRHEQFF,.,TRBD2,TRBJ2-1,TRBV28
TGTGCCAGCAGAGCCCCTTCCTACGAGCAGTACTTC,CASRAPSYEQYF,few,.,TRBJ2-7,TRBV2
TGTGCCTGGAGCGGAGGAAACTTCGAGCAGTACTTC,CAWSGGNFEQYF,.,.,TRBJ2-7,TRBV30
TGTGCCAGCAGCCAGGAAGTCCAGGGCGGAGGCTACACCTTC,CASSQEVQGGGYTF,.,.,TRBJ1-2,TRBV3-1/TRBV3-2
TGCGCCAGCAGCCCGACAGGGGATCGGAACACTGAAGCTTTCTTT,CASSPTGDRNTEAFF,.,TRBD1,TRBJ1-1,TRBV5-1
TGTGCCTGGAGGGGACAGGGGGCCGCTGGGGCCTATGGCTACACCTTC,CAWRGQGAAGAYGYTF,.,TRBD1,TRBJ1-2,TRBV30
TGTGCCAGCAGCCAAGGTGGGGCGGGGTACTATGGCTACACCTTC,CASSQGGAGYYGYTF,.,.,TRBJ1-2,TRBV3-1/TRBV3-2
TGTGCCATCCTGTCCGTCAATGGAAACACCATATATTTT,CAILSVNGNTIYF,.,.,TRBJ1-3,TRBV28